This T cell receptor (beta chain) was documented in a study of CD8+CD57+ T cells in acquired aplastic anemia. Across the study: Average DNA yield from sorted CD4+ and CD8+ cells was approximately 3 ug. Sequencing produced an average of about 11 million reads per healthy donor for CD4+ cells.

Profiling of TCR beta VDJ combinations and CDR3 sequences used genomic DNA as template. One entry per CDR3 protein, called by TCRdb with MiXCR from the reads. The sample lists a few hundred thousand distinct CDR3 sequences, 55% to 70% occurring once. This clonotype was seen many times. Its specificity is unknown. Study-wide results and limits: In common between the patients and the controls were some 28 CD8+ CDR3 sequences.

J was trimmed by 2 bases and V by 1 base; bases with no gene match: 13. Germline assignment: CDR1 SGHRS and CDR2 YFSETQ. The CDR3 is 19 amino acids. J is TRBJ2-7 and V is TRBV5-1; 12 bases fit TRBD1. This receptor was obtained from a human donor in good health, serving as a control. Specimen: sorted CD4+, CD8+, or CD8+CD57+ T cells (not recorded which) from PBMCs. The CDR3 coding sequence is TGCGCCAGCAGCTTGCGATCAACCGGGACAGGGGGCGCTCCCTACGAGCAGTACTTC. This gives the protein CASSLRSTGTGGAPYEQYF.